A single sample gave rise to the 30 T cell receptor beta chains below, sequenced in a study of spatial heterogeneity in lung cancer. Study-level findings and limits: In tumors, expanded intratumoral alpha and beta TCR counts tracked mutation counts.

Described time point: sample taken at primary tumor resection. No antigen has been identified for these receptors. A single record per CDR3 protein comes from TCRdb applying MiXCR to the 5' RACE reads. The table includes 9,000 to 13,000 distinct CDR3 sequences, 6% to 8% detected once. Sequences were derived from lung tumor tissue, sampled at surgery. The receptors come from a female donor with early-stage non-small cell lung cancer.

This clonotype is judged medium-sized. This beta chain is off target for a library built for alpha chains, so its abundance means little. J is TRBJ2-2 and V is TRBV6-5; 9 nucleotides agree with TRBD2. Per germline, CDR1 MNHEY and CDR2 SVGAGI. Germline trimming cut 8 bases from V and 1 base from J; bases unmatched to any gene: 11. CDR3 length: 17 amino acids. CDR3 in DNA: TGTGCCAGCTTGGAGCGGGGGGAAACAAAGAACACCGGGGAGCTGTTTTTT. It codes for CASLERGETKNTGELFF.

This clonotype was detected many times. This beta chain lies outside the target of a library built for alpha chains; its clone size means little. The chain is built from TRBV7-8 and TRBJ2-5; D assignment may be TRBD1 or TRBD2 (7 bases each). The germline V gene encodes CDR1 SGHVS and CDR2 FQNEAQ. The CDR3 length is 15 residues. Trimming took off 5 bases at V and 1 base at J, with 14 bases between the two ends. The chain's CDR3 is CASSPAGGVQETQYF. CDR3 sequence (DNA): TGTGCCAGCAGCCCGGCAGGGGGGGTCCAAGAGACCCAGTACTTC. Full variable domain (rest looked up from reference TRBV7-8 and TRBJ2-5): GAGVSQSPRYKVAKRGQDVALRCDPISGHVSLFWYQQALGQGPEFLTYFQNEAQLDKSGLPSDRFFAERPEGSVSTLKIQRTQQEDSAVYLCASSPAGGVQETQYFGPGTRLLVL.

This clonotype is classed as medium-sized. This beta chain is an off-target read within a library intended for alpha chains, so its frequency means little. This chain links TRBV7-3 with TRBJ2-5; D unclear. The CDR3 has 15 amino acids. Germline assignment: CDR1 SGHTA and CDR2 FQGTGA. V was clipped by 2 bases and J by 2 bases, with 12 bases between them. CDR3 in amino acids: CASSLYSTPQETQYF. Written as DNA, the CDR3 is TGTGCCAGCAGCTTATATTCGACCCCTCAAGAGACCCAGTACTTC. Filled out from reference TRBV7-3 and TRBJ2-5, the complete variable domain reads GAGVSQTPSNKVTEKGKYVELRCDPISGHTALYWYRQSLGQGPEFLIYFQGTGAADDSGLPNDRFFAVRPEGSVSTLKIQRTERGDSAVYLCASSLYSTPQETQYFGPGTRLLVL.

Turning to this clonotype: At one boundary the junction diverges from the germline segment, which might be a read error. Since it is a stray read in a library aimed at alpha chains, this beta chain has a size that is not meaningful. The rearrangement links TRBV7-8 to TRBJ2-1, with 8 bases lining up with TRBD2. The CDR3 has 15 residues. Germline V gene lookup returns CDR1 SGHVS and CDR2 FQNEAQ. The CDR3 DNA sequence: TGTGCCAGCTGCTTGACTAGCGCTTTATACAATGAGCAGTTCTTC. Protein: CASCLTSALYNEQFF.

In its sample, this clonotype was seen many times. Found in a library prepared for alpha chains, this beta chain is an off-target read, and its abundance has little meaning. CDR3 nucleotides: TGTGCCAGCAGAGGGACAGGGGGCGCGTCACCCCTCCACTTT. The encoded protein is CASRGTGGASPLHF. The V call is TRBV28, the J call TRBJ1-6; 12 bases are shared with TRBD1. The trim removed 6 bases at V and 10 bases at J, leaving 4 bases unmatched. This CDR3 comprises 14 residues. The germline gives CDR1 MDHEN, CDR2 SYDVKM. Full variable domain (remainder filled in from reference TRBV28 and TRBJ1-6): DVKVTQSSRYLVKRTGEKVFLECVQDMDHENMFWYRQDPGLGLRLIYFSYDVKMKEKGDIPEGYSVSREKKERFSLILESASTNQTSMYLCASRGTGGASPLHFGNGTRLTVT.

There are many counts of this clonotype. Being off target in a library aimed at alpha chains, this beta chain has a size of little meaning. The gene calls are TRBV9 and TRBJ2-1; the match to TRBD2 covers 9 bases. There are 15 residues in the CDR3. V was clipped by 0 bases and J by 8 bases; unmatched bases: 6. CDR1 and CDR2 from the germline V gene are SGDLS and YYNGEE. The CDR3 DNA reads TGTGCCAGCAGCGTAGGGGGGACTAGCCTCGATGAGCAGTTCTTC. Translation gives CASSVGGTSLDEQFF. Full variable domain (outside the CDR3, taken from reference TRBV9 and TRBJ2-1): DSGVTQTPKHLITATGQRVTLRCSPRSGDLSVYWYQQSLDQGLQFLIQYYNGEERAKGNILERFSAQQFPDLHSELNLSSLELGDSALYFCASSVGGTSLDEQFFGPGTRLTVL.

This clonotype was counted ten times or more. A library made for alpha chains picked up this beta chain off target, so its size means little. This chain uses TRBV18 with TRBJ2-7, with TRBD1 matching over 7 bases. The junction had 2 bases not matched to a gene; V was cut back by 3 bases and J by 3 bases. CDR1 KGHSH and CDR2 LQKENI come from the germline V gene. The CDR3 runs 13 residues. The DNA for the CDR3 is TGTGCCAGCTCACCGGGACAGTACTACGAGCAGTACTTC. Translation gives CASSPGQYYEQYF.

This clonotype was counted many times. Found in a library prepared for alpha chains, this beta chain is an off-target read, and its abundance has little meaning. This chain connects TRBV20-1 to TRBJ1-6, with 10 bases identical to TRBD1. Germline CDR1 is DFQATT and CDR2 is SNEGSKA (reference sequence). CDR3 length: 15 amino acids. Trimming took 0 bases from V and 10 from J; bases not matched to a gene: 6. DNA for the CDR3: TGCAGTGCTAGAGAGACAGGGGGCTTAGGGTCACCCCTCCACTTT. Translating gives CSARETGGLGSPLHF.

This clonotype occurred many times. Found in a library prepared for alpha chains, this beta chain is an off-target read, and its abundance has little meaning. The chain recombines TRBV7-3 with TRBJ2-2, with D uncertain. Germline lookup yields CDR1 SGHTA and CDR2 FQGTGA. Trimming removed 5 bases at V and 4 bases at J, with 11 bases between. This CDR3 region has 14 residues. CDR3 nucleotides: TGTGCCAGCAGCCCCGAAGGGTCCACCGGGGAGCTGTTTTTT. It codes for CASSPEGSTGELFF.

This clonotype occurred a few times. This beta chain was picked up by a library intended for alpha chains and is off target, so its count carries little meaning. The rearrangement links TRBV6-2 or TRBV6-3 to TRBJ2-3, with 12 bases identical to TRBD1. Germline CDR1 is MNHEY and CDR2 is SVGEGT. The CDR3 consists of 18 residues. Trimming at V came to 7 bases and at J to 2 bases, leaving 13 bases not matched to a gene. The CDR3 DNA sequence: TGTGCCAGCAACCTACTTCTCGGGACAGGGGGCAACACAGATACGCAGTATTTT. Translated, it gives CASNLLLGTGGNTDTQYF.

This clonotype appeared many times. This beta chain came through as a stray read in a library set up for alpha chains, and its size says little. As DNA, the CDR3 is TGTGCCAGCAGTTACTTTCGGACCTCCAGTGGCCCAGATACGCAGTATTTT. It specifies CASSYFRTSSGPDTQYF. J is TRBJ2-3 and V is TRBV6-5; D unresolved. V lost 1 base, J lost 4 bases, and 18 bases lay in between. The CDR3 is 17 residues long. Per the germline V gene, CDR1 is MNHEY and CDR2 is SVGAGI.

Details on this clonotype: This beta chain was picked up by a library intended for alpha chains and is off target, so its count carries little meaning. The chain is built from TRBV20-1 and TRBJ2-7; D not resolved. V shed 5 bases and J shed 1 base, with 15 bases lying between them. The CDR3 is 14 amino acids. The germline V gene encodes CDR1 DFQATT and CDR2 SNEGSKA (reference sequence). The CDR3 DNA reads TGCAGTGCTTACGACACAGTCGGTTCCTACGAGCAGTACTTC. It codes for CSAYDTVGSYEQYF.

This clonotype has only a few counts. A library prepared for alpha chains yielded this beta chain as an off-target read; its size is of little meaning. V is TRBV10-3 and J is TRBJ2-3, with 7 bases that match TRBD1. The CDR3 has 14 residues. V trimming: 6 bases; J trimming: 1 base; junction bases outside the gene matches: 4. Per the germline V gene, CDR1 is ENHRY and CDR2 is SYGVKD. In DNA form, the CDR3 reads TGTGCCATCAGAGACGGACAGGGCACAGATACGCAGTATTTT. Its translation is CAIRDGQGTDTQYF.

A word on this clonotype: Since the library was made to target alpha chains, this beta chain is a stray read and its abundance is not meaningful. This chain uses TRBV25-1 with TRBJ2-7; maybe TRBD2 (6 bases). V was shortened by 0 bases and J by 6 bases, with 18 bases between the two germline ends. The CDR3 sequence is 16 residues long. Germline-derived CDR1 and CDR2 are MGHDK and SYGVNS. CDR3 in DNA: TGTGCCAGCAGTGAATATCCCCTGCGGGGAAACGGCGAGCAGTACTTC. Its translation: CASSEYPLRGNGEQYF.

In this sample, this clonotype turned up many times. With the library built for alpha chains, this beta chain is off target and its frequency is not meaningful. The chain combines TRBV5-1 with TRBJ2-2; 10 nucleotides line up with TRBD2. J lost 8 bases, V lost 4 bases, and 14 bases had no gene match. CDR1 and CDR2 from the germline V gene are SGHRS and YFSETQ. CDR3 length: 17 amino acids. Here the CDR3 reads CASSPNPLAGVEGELFF. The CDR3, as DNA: TGCGCCAGCAGCCCCAACCCTCTAGCGGGGGTGGAGGGGGAGCTGTTTTTT.

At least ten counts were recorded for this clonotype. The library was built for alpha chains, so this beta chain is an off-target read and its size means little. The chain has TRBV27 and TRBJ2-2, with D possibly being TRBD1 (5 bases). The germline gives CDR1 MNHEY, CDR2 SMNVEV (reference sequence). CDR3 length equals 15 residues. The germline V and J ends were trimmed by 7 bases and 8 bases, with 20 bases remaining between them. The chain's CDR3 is CASTSRVRTNGELFF. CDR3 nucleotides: TGTGCCAGCACCTCCAGGGTCCGAACGAATGGGGAGCTGTTTTTT.

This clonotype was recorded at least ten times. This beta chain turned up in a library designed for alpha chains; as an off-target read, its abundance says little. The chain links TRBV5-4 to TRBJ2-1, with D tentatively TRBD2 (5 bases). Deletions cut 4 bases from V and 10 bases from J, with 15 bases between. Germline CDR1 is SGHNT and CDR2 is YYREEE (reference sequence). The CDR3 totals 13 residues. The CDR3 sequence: CASSLQRGMEQFF. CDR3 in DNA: TGTGCCAGCAGCCTGCAGCGAGGGATGGAGCAGTTCTTC.

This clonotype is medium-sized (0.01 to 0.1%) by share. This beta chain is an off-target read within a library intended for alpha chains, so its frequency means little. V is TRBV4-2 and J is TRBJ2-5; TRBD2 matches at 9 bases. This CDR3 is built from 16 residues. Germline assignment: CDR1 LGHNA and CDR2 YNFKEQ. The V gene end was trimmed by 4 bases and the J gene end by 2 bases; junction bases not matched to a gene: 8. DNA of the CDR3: TGTGCCAGCAGCCCCTTAGCGGGGGTGGCACAAGAGACCCAGTACTTC. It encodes CASSPLAGVAQETQYF.

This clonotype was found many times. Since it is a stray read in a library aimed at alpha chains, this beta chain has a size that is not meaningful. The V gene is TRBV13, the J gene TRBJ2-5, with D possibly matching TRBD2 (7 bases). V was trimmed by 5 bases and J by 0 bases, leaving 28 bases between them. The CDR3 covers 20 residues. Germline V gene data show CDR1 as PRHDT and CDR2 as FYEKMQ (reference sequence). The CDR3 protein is CASSNPRGGRGPTHQETQYF. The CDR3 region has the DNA TGTGCCAGCAGCAACCCCCGTGGGGGGCGGGGGCCAACCCACCAAGAGACCCAGTACTTC. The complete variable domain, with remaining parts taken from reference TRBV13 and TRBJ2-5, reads AAGVIQSPRHLIKEKRETATLKCYPIPRHDTVYWYQQGPGQDPQFLISFYEKMQSDKGSIPDRFSAQQFSDYHSELNMSSLELGDSALYFCASSNPRGGRGPTHQETQYFGPGTRLLVL.

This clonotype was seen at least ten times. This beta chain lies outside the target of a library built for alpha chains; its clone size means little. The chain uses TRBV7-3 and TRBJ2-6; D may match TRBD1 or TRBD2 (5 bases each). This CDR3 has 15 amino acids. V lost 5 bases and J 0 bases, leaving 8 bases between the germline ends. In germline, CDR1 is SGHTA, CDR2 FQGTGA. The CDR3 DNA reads TGTGCCAGCAGCCGGGACCACTCTGGGGCCAACGTCCTGACTTTC. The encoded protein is CASSRDHSGANVLTF.

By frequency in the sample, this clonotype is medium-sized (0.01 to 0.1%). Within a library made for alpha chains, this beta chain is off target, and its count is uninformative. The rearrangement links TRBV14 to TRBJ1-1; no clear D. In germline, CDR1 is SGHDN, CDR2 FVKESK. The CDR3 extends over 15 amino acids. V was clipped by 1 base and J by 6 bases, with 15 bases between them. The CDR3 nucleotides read TGTGCCAGCAGCCAAGGTTTGCGCTTTGGCGCTGAAGCTTTCTTT. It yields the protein CASSQGLRFGAEAFF.

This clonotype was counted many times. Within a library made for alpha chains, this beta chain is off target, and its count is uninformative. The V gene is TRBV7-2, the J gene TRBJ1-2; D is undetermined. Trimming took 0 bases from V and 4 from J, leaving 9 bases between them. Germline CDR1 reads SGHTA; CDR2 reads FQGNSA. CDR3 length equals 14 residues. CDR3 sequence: CASSLATAVYGYTF. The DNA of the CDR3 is TGTGCCAGCAGCTTAGCCACAGCTGTCTATGGCTACACCTTC.

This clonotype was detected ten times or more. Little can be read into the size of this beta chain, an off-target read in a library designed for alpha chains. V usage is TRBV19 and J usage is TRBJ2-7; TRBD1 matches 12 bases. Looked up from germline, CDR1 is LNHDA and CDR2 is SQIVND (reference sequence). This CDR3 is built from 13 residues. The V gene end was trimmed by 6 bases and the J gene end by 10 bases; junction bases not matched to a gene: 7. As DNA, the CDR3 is TGTGCCAGTAGCCCCCGGGACAGGGGGCAACAGTACTTC. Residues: CASSPRDRGQQYF.

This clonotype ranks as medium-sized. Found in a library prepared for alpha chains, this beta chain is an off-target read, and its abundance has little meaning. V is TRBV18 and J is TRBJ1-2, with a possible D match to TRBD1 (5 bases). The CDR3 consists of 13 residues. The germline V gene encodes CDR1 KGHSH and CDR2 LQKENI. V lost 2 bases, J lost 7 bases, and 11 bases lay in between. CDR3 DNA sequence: TGTGCCAGCTCACCATTTACGGGACCTGGCTACACCTTC. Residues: CASSPFTGPGYTF.

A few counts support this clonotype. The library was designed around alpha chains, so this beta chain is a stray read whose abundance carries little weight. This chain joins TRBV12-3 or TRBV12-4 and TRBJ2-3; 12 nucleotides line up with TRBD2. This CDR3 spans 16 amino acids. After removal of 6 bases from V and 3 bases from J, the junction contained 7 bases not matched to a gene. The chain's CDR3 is CASSLTSGGWTDTQYF. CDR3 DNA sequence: TGTGCCAGCAGCCTGACTAGCGGGGGATGGACAGATACGCAGTATTTT.

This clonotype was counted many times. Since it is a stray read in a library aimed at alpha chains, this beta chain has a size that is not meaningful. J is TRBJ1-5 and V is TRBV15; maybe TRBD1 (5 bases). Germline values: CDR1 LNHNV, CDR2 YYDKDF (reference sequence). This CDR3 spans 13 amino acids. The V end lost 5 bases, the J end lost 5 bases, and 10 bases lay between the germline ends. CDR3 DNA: TGTGCCACCAGCCGGGGCGTGGATCAGCCCCAGCATTTT. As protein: CATSRGVDQPQHF.

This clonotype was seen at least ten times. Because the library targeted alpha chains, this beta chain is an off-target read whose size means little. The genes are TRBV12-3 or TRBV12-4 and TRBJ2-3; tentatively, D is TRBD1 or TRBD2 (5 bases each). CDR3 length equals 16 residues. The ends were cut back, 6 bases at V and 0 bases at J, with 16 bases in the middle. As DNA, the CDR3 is TGTGCCAGCAGCCACTCCGGGACCCAGAGCACAGATACGCAGTATTTT. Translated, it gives CASSHSGTQSTDTQYF.

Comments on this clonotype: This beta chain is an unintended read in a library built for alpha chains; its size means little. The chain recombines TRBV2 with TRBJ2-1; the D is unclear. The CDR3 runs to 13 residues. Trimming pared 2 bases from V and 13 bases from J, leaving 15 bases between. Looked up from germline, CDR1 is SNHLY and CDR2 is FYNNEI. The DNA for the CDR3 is TGTGCCAGCAGTGAAAGTCAGGAAGGCATTCAGTTCTTC. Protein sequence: CASSESQEGIQFF.

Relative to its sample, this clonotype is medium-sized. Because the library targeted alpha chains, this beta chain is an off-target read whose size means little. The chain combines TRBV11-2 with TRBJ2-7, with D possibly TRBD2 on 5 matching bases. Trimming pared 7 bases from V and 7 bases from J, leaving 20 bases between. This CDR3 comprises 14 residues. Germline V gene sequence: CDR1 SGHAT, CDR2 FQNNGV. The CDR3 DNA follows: TGTGCCAGCACCGTCGGACGGGGATCCTTGGAGCAGTACTTC. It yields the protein CASTVGRGSLEQYF.

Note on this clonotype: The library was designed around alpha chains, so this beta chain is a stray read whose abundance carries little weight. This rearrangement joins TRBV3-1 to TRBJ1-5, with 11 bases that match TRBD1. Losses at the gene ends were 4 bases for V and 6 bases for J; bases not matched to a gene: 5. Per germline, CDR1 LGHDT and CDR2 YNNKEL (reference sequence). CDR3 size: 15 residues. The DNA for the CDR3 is TGTGCCAGCAGCCCTCCGGGACAGGGGGGTCAGCCCCAGCATTTT. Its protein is CASSPPGQGGQPQHF.